This T cell receptor (beta chain) stems from a study of blood T cell repertoires in COVID-19. On the study more broadly: The United States, Italy and Spain supplied acute and convalescent COVID-19 samples. The analysed material was cDNA or gDNA that came from T cells, B-cell-depleted T cells, or PBMCs.

Sequenced by immunoSEQ multiplex PCR; TCRdb stores in-frame clones only, minus some. The sample includes about 190,000 clones, approximately 85% of them seen just once. The CDR3 totals 15 residues. Germline V lookup: CDR1 SEHNR, CDR2 FQNEAQ (reference sequence). V dropped 6 bases and J dropped 0; count of bases not matched to a gene: 4. Sequencing used peripheral blood. This receptor was identified in a woman aged 70-85 years with active or convalescent COVID-19. The V and J genes are TRBV7-9 and TRBJ2-3; the match to TRBD1 covers 9 bases. The CDR3 DNA reads TGTGCCAGCAGGCCGGGGACAGGGAGCACAGATACGCAGTATTTT. Translation gives CASRPGTGSTDTQYF.